This paragraph covers one T cell receptor beta chain sequence. The table came from immunoSEQ multiplex PCR; TCRdb's copy has only in-frame clones and leaves some out. Of 300,000 to 400,000 clones in the sample, roughly 90% are singletons; the top ten hold 9.5% to 10%. This sample was included in a study of blood T cell repertoires in COVID-19. Looking at the study overall: In each case, the material was cDNA or gDNA derived from T cells, B-cell-depleted T cells, or PBMCs.

Between the trimmed V and J ends, which lost 0 bases and 6 bases, there was a span of 9 bases. This CDR3 has 14 residues. Germline V gene data show CDR1 as LGHNA and CDR2 as YSLEER. This chain links TRBV4-3 with TRBJ2-1, with D perhaps matching TRBD1 (5 bases). What was sequenced was peripheral blood. The receptor's source is a man aged 25-45 years with COVID-19, enrolled during active disease. The CDR3 loop reads CASSQDLRGNEQFF. The CDR3 DNA follows: TGCGCCAGCAGCCAAGATCTTAGGGGCAATGAGCAGTTCTTC.